The present TCR beta chain was sequenced within a study of human T cells and chemical hapten exposure. Study information: 2% DPC applied to a 2 cm by 2 cm arm area sensitized donors.

Time point of the sample: patch test 1, 2 weeks after DPC sensitization. Treatment here: therapeutic diphenylcyclopropenone sensitization with weekly scalp DPC. Total RNA was isolated from whole blood that had not been fractionated. This CDR3 has 15 residues. V was trimmed by 4 bases and J by 7 bases, leaving 18 bases between them. Germline V lookup: CDR1 SGHNT, CDR2 YYREEE (reference sequence). Unique molecular identifiers were attached to individual cDNA molecules within the library. TCRdb itself ran the RACE reads through MiXCR, one entry per CDR3 protein. The table has 380,000 or so distinct CDR3 sequences, roughly 5% seen once; the top ten hold under 3%.

This rearrangement joins TRBV5-4 to TRBJ2-1; tentatively, D is TRBD1 or TRBD2 (5 bases each). Sequenced here: whole blood, sampled in connection with sensitization to the hapten diphenylcyclopropenone (DPC). The origin of this receptor is a woman aged 45-59 years with alopecia areata. Some clones in this sample may be carry-over from other donors' samples. The CDR3 reads CASSKEAGTGNEQFF. CDR3 nucleotides: TGTGCCAGCAGCAAGGAGGCAGGGACGGGGAATGAGCAGTTCTTC.